This is a list of T cell receptor beta chains from one sample in a study of cytomegalovirus exposure and HLA in healthy donors. Only in-frame clones appear in the TCRdb table, and some are missing; sequencing was by immunoSEQ multiplex PCR. Here the sample spans more than 45,000 clones, 91% being singletons. The specimen sequenced was PBMCs. All receptors derive from a woman in her 30s in good health and CMV-seronegative. Both conserved end residues are part of each CDR3. The order of the fields is V gene, D gene, CDR3 length, clone size, J gene, CDR3 protein, CDR3 DNA. The D gene is left open where the match is weak. The size field is filled for only some rows; it gives once, few, many or a size class.

V gene: TRBV29-1; D gene: TRBD2; CDR3 length: 16; clone size: .; J gene: TRBJ2-1; CDR3 protein: CSVAGDRGARGGEQFF; CDR3 DNA: TGCAGCGTTGCCGGGGACCGGGGCGCCCGGGGGGGTGAGCAGTTCTTC
V gene: TRBV4-2; D gene: TRBD1; CDR3 length: 16; clone size: .; J gene: TRBJ1-1; CDR3 protein: CASSPGTGAVGTEAFF; CDR3 DNA: TGTGCCAGCAGCCCCGGAACAGGGGCGGTGGGCACTGAAGCTTTCTTT
V gene: TRBV7-3; D gene: TRBD1; CDR3 length: 14; clone size: .; J gene: TRBJ2-7; CDR3 protein: CASSVTGGSYEQYF; CDR3 DNA: TGTGCCAGCAGCGTTACAGGGGGCTCCTACGAGCAGTACTTC
V gene: TRBV21-1; D gene: .; CDR3 length: 20; clone size: once; J gene: TRBJ1-1; CDR3 protein: CASTERAAGGLSFRNTEAFF; CDR3 DNA: TGTGCCAGCACCGAACGGGCCGCGGGGGGTTTATCTTTTAGGAACACTGAAGCTTTCTTT
V gene: TRBV4-1; D gene: TRBD2; CDR3 length: 17; clone size: .; J gene: TRBJ2-1; CDR3 protein: CASSQVPGGSSYNEQFF; CDR3 DNA: TGCGCCAGCAGCCAAGTTCCGGGAGGGAGCTCCTACAATGAGCAGTTCTTC
V gene: TRBV14; D gene: TRBD2; CDR3 length: 16; clone size: .; J gene: TRBJ2-3; CDR3 protein: CASSQVGGSGADTQYF; CDR3 DNA: TGTGCCAGCAGCCAAGTTGGGGGTAGCGGGGCAGATACGCAGTATTTT
V gene: TRBV5-6; D gene: TRBD1; CDR3 length: 17; clone size: .; J gene: TRBJ1-2; CDR3 protein: CASSLIPLQGAGYGYTF; CDR3 DNA: TGTGCCAGCAGCTTAATACCCTTACAGGGGGCGGGCTATGGCTACACCTTC
V gene: TRBV10-3; D gene: TRBD1; CDR3 length: 14; clone size: .; J gene: TRBJ1-4; CDR3 protein: CAIREQGAGEKLFF; CDR3 DNA: TGTGCCATCAGGGAACAGGGGGCCGGTGAAAAACTGTTTTTT
V gene: TRBV5-4; D gene: TRBD2; CDR3 length: 15; clone size: .; J gene: TRBJ2-4; CDR3 protein: CASSSKTSGKNIQYF; CDR3 DNA: TGTGCCAGCAGCTCGAAAACTAGCGGCAAAAACATTCAGTACTTC
V gene: TRBV30; D gene: .; CDR3 length: 15; clone size: .; J gene: TRBJ2-7; CDR3 protein: CAWSAEGQGGYEQYF; CDR3 DNA: TGTGCCTGGAGCGCTGAAGGCCAGGGAGGTTACGAGCAGTACTTC
V gene: TRBV30; D gene: TRBD1; CDR3 length: 16; clone size: once; J gene: TRBJ2-1; CDR3 protein: CAWSAGTGYVYNEQFF; CDR3 DNA: TGTGCCTGGAGTGCCGGGACAGGGTACGTCTACAATGAGCAGTTCTTC
V gene: TRBV7-2; D gene: TRBD2; CDR3 length: 15; clone size: .; J gene: TRBJ2-1; CDR3 protein: CASSILAGGGGEQFF; CDR3 DNA: TGTGCCAGCAGCATACTAGCGGGAGGCGGAGGGGAGCAGTTCTTC
V gene: TRBV5-4; D gene: .; CDR3 length: 15; clone size: once; J gene: TRBJ2-1; CDR3 protein: CASSRQGSSYNEQFF; CDR3 DNA: TGTGCCAGCAGCCGCCAGGGGAGCTCCTACAATGAGCAGTTCTTC
V gene: TRBV19; D gene: .; CDR3 length: 15; clone size: once; J gene: TRBJ2-7; CDR3 protein: CASSPGTGSSYEQYF; CDR3 DNA: TGTGCCAGTAGTCCGGGGACTGGGAGCTCCTACGAGCAGTACTTC
V gene: TRBV30; D gene: TRBD1; CDR3 length: 13; clone size: .; J gene: TRBJ1-2; CDR3 protein: CAWSRDRPYGYTF; CDR3 DNA: TGTGCCTGGAGTAGGGACAGACCATATGGCTACACCTTC
V gene: TRBV6-9; D gene: TRBD2; CDR3 length: 13; clone size: .; J gene: TRBJ2-7; CDR3 protein: CASTGLAGSREYF; CDR3 DNA: TGTGCCAGCACCGGACTAGCGGGAAGTAGGGAGTACTTC
V gene: TRBV27; D gene: .; CDR3 length: 15; clone size: .; J gene: TRBJ2-1; CDR3 protein: CASSLPPPRYNEQFF; CDR3 DNA: TGTGCCAGCAGTTTACCCCCACCCCGGTACAATGAGCAGTTCTTC
V gene: TRBV29-1; D gene: .; CDR3 length: 14; clone size: once; J gene: TRBJ2-3; CDR3 protein: CSVESWRGTDTQYF; CDR3 DNA: TGCAGCGTTGAATCCTGGAGGGGTACTGATACGCAGTATTTT
V gene: TRBV27; D gene: TRBD2; CDR3 length: 15; clone size: .; J gene: TRBJ2-7; CDR3 protein: CASSWGTSGSYEQYF; CDR3 DNA: TGTGCCAGCAGTTGGGGGACTAGCGGGAGTTACGAGCAGTACTTC
V gene: TRBV25-1; D gene: TRBD1; CDR3 length: 14; clone size: .; J gene: TRBJ2-3; CDR3 protein: CASTDRVRTDTQYF; CDR3 DNA: TGTGCCAGCACGGACAGGGTCAGAACAGATACGCAGTATTTT
V gene: TRBV5-6; D gene: .; CDR3 length: 15; clone size: .; J gene: TRBJ2-2; CDR3 protein: CASSLRRLDTGELFF; CDR3 DNA: TGTGCCAGCAGCTTGCGCAGGCTGGACACCGGGGAGCTGTTTTTT
V gene: TRBV27; D gene: TRBD1; CDR3 length: 15; clone size: .; J gene: TRBJ1-5; CDR3 protein: CASSRGQGANQPQHF; CDR3 DNA: TGTGCCAGCAGTAGGGGACAGGGGGCCAATCAGCCCCAGCATTTT
V gene: TRBV5-1; D gene: TRBD1; CDR3 length: 15; clone size: .; J gene: TRBJ2-5; CDR3 protein: CASSLAPGGAETQYF; CDR3 DNA: TGCGCCAGCAGCTTGGCCCCAGGGGGCGCTGAGACCCAGTACTTC
V gene: TRBV13; D gene: .; CDR3 length: 13; clone size: .; J gene: TRBJ2-1; CDR3 protein: CASSSGDGNEQFF; CDR3 DNA: TGTGCCAGCAGCTCGGGAGACGGCAATGAGCAGTTCTTC
V gene: TRBV2; D gene: .; CDR3 length: 13; clone size: .; J gene: TRBJ1-4; CDR3 protein: CASRSAVEEKLFF; CDR3 DNA: TGTGCCAGCAGATCGGCAGTGGAGGAAAAACTGTTTTTT
V gene: TRBV25-1; D gene: .; CDR3 length: 16; clone size: .; J gene: TRBJ2-5; CDR3 protein: CASSEVFIGDQETQYF; CDR3 DNA: TGTGCCAGCAGTGAGGTGTTTATCGGGGATCAAGAGACCCAGTACTTC
V gene: TRBV9; D gene: TRBD2; CDR3 length: 15; clone size: .; J gene: TRBJ2-7; CDR3 protein: CASSVDPAGVYEQYF; CDR3 DNA: TGTGCCAGCAGCGTAGACCCAGCGGGAGTCTACGAGCAGTACTTC
V gene: TRBV25-1; D gene: .; CDR3 length: 12; clone size: once; J gene: TRBJ1-5; CDR3 protein: CASSVGSQPQHF; CDR3 DNA: TGTGCCAGCAGTGTAGGGAGTCAGCCCCAGCATTTT
V gene: TRBV2; D gene: TRBD1; CDR3 length: 13; clone size: .; J gene: TRBJ2-7; CDR3 protein: CASRDRGTYEQYF; CDR3 DNA: TGTGCCAGCAGGGACAGGGGAACCTACGAGCAGTACTTC
V gene: TRBV30; D gene: TRBD1; CDR3 length: 14; clone size: .; J gene: TRBJ1-5; CDR3 protein: CAWSTTGENQPQHF; CDR3 DNA: TGTGCCTGGAGTACAACAGGGGAAAATCAGCCCCAGCATTTT
V gene: TRBV27; D gene: TRBD2; CDR3 length: 15; clone size: .; J gene: TRBJ2-1; CDR3 protein: CASSLGLAGGSEQFF; CDR3 DNA: TGTGCCAGCAGTTTGGGACTAGCGGGAGGGAGTGAGCAGTTCTTC
V gene: TRBV6-1; D gene: .; CDR3 length: 15; clone size: .; J gene: TRBJ2-1; CDR3 protein: CASEDRLYSYNEQFF; CDR3 DNA: TGTGCCAGCGAAGACCGACTGTACTCCTACAATGAGCAGTTCTTC
V gene: TRBV7-8; D gene: TRBD1; CDR3 length: 15; clone size: .; J gene: TRBJ1-2; CDR3 protein: CASSPRDRGVNGYTF; CDR3 DNA: TGTGCCAGCAGCCCCCGGGACAGGGGGGTGAACGGCTACACCTTC
V gene: TRBV7-8; D gene: TRBD1; CDR3 length: 19; clone size: .; J gene: TRBJ1-1; CDR3 protein: CASSPRPTGQGLKSTEAFF; CDR3 DNA: TGTGCCAGCAGCCCACGCCCGACTGGACAGGGTTTGAAGAGTACTGAAGCTTTCTTT
V gene: TRBV27; D gene: TRBD2; CDR3 length: 21; clone size: .; J gene: TRBJ2-3; CDR3 protein: CASSLSDLFLAGVGMTDTQYF; CDR3 DNA: TGTGCCAGCAGTTTATCCGACCTATTTCTAGCGGGAGTTGGGATGACAGATACGCAGTATTTT
V gene: TRBV7-6; D gene: TRBD2; CDR3 length: 16; clone size: .; J gene: TRBJ2-7; CDR3 protein: CASSAGTSGRAYEQYF; CDR3 DNA: TGTGCCAGCAGCGCCGGGACTAGCGGGAGGGCCTACGAGCAGTACTTC
V gene: TRBV16; D gene: .; CDR3 length: 15; clone size: .; J gene: TRBJ1-5; CDR3 protein: CASSQSRPGGQPQHF; CDR3 DNA: TGTGCCAGCAGCCAATCGCGTCCCGGGGGTCAGCCCCAGCATTTT
V gene: TRBV25-1; D gene: .; CDR3 length: 14; clone size: once; J gene: TRBJ1-4; CDR3 protein: CASRQDTTNEKLFF; CDR3 DNA: TGTGCCAGCAGACAGGACACTACTAATGAAAAACTGTTTTTT
V gene: TRBV19; D gene: TRBD2; CDR3 length: 20; clone size: .; J gene: TRBJ2-3; CDR3 protein: CASSIAPPTSGRAYTDTQYF; CDR3 DNA: TGTGCCAGTAGTATAGCCCCCCCGACTAGCGGGAGGGCCTACACAGATACGCAGTATTTT
V gene: TRBV12-5; D gene: TRBD1; CDR3 length: 13; clone size: .; J gene: TRBJ2-1; CDR3 protein: CASASDRGNEQFF; CDR3 DNA: TGTGCTAGTGCCTCGGACAGGGGCAATGAGCAGTTCTTC
V gene: TRBV18; D gene: .; CDR3 length: 14; clone size: .; J gene: TRBJ1-2; CDR3 protein: CASSPPAENYGYTF; CDR3 DNA: TGTGCCAGCTCACCACCAGCGGAAAACTATGGCTACACCTTC
V gene: TRBV5-5; D gene: .; CDR3 length: 13; clone size: .; J gene: TRBJ1-2; CDR3 protein: CASRLRGSDGYTF; CDR3 DNA: TGTGCCAGCAGATTGAGGGGTTCGGATGGCTACACCTTC
V gene: TRBV9; D gene: TRBD1; CDR3 length: 16; clone size: .; J gene: TRBJ2-1; CDR3 protein: CASSATGQQTHNEQFF; CDR3 DNA: TGTGCCAGCAGCGCTACGGGACAGCAGACCCACAATGAGCAGTTCTTC
V gene: TRBV5-1; D gene: .; CDR3 length: 15; clone size: .; J gene: TRBJ2-3; CDR3 protein: CASSLGQFGTDTQYF; CDR3 DNA: TGCGCCAGCAGCCTGGGGCAGTTCGGGACAGATACGCAGTATTTT
V gene: TRBV30; D gene: .; CDR3 length: 12; clone size: .; J gene: TRBJ1-2; CDR3 protein: CAWMGGNYGYTF; CDR3 DNA: TGTGCCTGGATGGGGGGTAACTATGGCTACACCTTC
V gene: TRBV5-5; D gene: TRBD1; CDR3 length: 16; clone size: .; J gene: TRBJ1-1; CDR3 protein: CASSKPTGTENTEAFF; CDR3 DNA: TGTGCCAGCAGCAAACCCACCGGGACAGAGAACACTGAAGCTTTCTTT
V gene: TRBV4-1; D gene: .; CDR3 length: 15; clone size: few; J gene: TRBJ1-5; CDR3 protein: CASSRLQATGQPQHF; CDR3 DNA: TGCGCCAGCAGCCGGCTACAGGCGACCGGTCAGCCCCAGCATTTT
V gene: TRBV11-3; D gene: .; CDR3 length: 15; clone size: .; J gene: TRBJ1-1; CDR3 protein: CASSLGRGKNTEAFF; CDR3 DNA: TGTGCCAGCAGCTTAGGAAGGGGGAAAAACACTGAAGCTTTCTTT
V gene: TRBV4-1; D gene: TRBD2; CDR3 length: 15; clone size: .; J gene: TRBJ2-7; CDR3 protein: CASSQTTSGSYEQYF; CDR3 DNA: TGCGCCAGCAGCCAAACGACTAGCGGGAGCTACGAGCAGTACTTC
V gene: TRBV18; D gene: .; CDR3 length: 16; clone size: .; J gene: TRBJ2-7; CDR3 protein: CASSPPAQNYSYEQYF; CDR3 DNA: TGTGCCAGCTCACCACCGGCCCAGAATTACTCCTACGAGCAGTACTTC